This is a list of T cell receptor beta chains from one sample in a study of shared clonotypes between healthy human individuals. The repertoire was sequenced with immunoSEQ multiplex PCR; TCRdb's copy has only in-frame clones and lacks some. The sample includes 2,500,000 or so clones, approximately 90% of them seen just once. Sequenced sample: naive CD4+ T cells from PBMCs. The receptors come from a man in his late teens or twenties in good health. Some clones in this sample may be carry-over from other donors' samples. CDR3s include the opening cysteine and the closing phenylalanine or tryptophan. Fields, in order: clone size, V gene, CDR3 length, J gene, D gene, CDR3 DNA, CDR3 protein. A D gene is named only where the DNA matches it firmly. Only some rows state a clone size, as once, few, many or a class for expanded clones.

clone size: NA; V gene: TRBV30; CDR3 length: 11; J gene: TRBJ2-3; D gene: NA; CDR3 DNA: TGTGCCTGGGCCCTCTCAGATACGCAGTATTTT; CDR3 protein: CAWALSDTQYF
clone size: NA; V gene: TRBV7-9; CDR3 length: 14; J gene: TRBJ1-3; D gene: TRBD1; CDR3 DNA: TGTGCCAGCAGCGGACAGGGGACAGGAAACACCATATATTTT; CDR3 protein: CASSGQGTGNTIYF
clone size: NA; V gene: TRBV7-8; CDR3 length: 13; J gene: TRBJ1-5; D gene: NA; CDR3 DNA: TGTGCCAGCAGCAATACAGGGTTTCAGCCCCAGCATTTT; CDR3 protein: CASSNTGFQPQHF
clone size: NA; V gene: TRBV27; CDR3 length: 15; J gene: TRBJ2-1; D gene: NA; CDR3 DNA: TGTGCCAGCAGTCAAGCCTCATCTCGGCAGCGTGAGCAGTTCTTC; CDR3 protein: CASSQASSRQREQFF
clone size: NA; V gene: TRBV30; CDR3 length: 12; J gene: TRBJ2-1; D gene: NA; CDR3 DNA: TGTGCCTGGGCTCCCGCGGGCAATGAGCAGTTCTTC; CDR3 protein: CAWAPAGNEQFF
clone size: once; V gene: TRBV5-1; CDR3 length: 16; J gene: TRBJ2-1; D gene: NA; CDR3 DNA: TGCGCCAGCAGCTTGGGTATAGGGAGCTCCTACAATGAGCAGTTCTTC; CDR3 protein: CASSLGIGSSYNEQFF
clone size: NA; V gene: TRBV5-1; CDR3 length: 16; J gene: TRBJ2-5; D gene: NA; CDR3 DNA: TGCGCCAGCAGCTTGGTACCGCGCGGGGTCCAAGAGACCCAGTACTTC; CDR3 protein: CASSLVPRGVQETQYF
clone size: NA; V gene: TRBV6-6; CDR3 length: 16; J gene: TRBJ2-7; D gene: NA; CDR3 DNA: TGTGCCAGCAGTCCCGCCGGTGGCAGGGGATCCTACGAGCAGTACTTC; CDR3 protein: CASSPAGGRGSYEQYF
clone size: NA; V gene: TRBV4-1; CDR3 length: 17; J gene: TRBJ2-5; D gene: TRBD2; CDR3 DNA: TGCGCCAGCAGCCAAGATGATACTAGCGGGAGTAAGGGGACCCAGTACTTC; CDR3 protein: CASSQDDTSGSKGTQYF
clone size: NA; V gene: TRBV10-3; CDR3 length: 15; J gene: TRBJ2-7; D gene: TRBD1; CDR3 DNA: TGTGCCATCAGCAGGGAGGGACAGGGGCCCTACGAGCAGTACTTC; CDR3 protein: CAISREGQGPYEQYF
clone size: once; V gene: TRBV4-3; CDR3 length: 18; J gene: TRBJ1-2; D gene: NA; CDR3 DNA: TGCGCCAGCAGCCAAGACGGTAGGCTCGGGACACTCTCCTATGGCTACACCTTC; CDR3 protein: CASSQDGRLGTLSYGYTF
clone size: NA; V gene: TRBV7-9; CDR3 length: 14; J gene: TRBJ2-2; D gene: TRBD2; CDR3 DNA: TGTGCCAGCAGCTTCTCGGCGGGAGCCGGGGAGCTGTTTTTT; CDR3 protein: CASSFSAGAGELFF
clone size: NA; V gene: TRBV28; CDR3 length: 15; J gene: TRBJ1-1; D gene: TRBD1; CDR3 DNA: TGTGCCACCACGGCGGGGGACAGGAAGAACACTGAAGCTTTCTTT; CDR3 protein: CATTAGDRKNTEAFF
clone size: NA; V gene: TRBV9; CDR3 length: 16; J gene: TRBJ2-1; D gene: TRBD2; CDR3 DNA: TGTGCCAGCAGCCGCCGGACTAGCGGGAGGGCCCATGAGCAGTTCTTC; CDR3 protein: CASSRRTSGRAHEQFF
clone size: NA; V gene: TRBV19; CDR3 length: 16; J gene: TRBJ1-1; D gene: NA; CDR3 DNA: TGTGCCAGTACGCAGTCCCTTGGGAGAATGGGTACTGAAGCTTTCTTT; CDR3 protein: CASTQSLGRMGTEAFF
clone size: once; V gene: TRBV30; CDR3 length: 13; J gene: TRBJ1-3; D gene: NA; CDR3 DNA: TGTGCCTGGATGTGGGGCGTGGGAAACACCATATATTTT; CDR3 protein: CAWMWGVGNTIYF
clone size: NA; V gene: TRBV12-2; CDR3 length: 15; J gene: TRBJ2-5; D gene: NA; CDR3 DNA: TGTGCAAGTCGCCCCTTGCGGGAGTGGGGAGAGACCCAGTACTTC; CDR3 protein: CASRPLREWGETQYF
clone size: NA; V gene: TRBV9; CDR3 length: 13; J gene: TRBJ1-1; D gene: NA; CDR3 DNA: TGTGCCAGCAGCCCCACAGTGAACACTGAAGCTTTCTTT; CDR3 protein: CASSPTVNTEAFF
clone size: NA; V gene: TRBV7-9; CDR3 length: 12; J gene: TRBJ2-1; D gene: TRBD1; CDR3 DNA: TGTGCCAGCAGCTTAGGGACAGGTGAGCAGTTCTTC; CDR3 protein: CASSLGTGEQFF
clone size: NA; V gene: TRBV10-3; CDR3 length: 16; J gene: TRBJ1-2; D gene: NA; CDR3 DNA: TGTGCCATCAGTGAGTCGACCGAGGGGCTGGACTATGGCTACACCTTC; CDR3 protein: CAISESTEGLDYGYTF
clone size: NA; V gene: TRBV11-2; CDR3 length: 15; J gene: TRBJ1-5; D gene: NA; CDR3 DNA: TGTGCCAGCAGCTTAGAGACTGGCCCGAATCAGCCCCAGCATTTT; CDR3 protein: CASSLETGPNQPQHF
clone size: once; V gene: TRBV6-5; CDR3 length: 15; J gene: TRBJ2-3; D gene: NA; CDR3 DNA: TGTGCCAGTGCCCGGCGGCTATCCAGCACAGATACGCAGTATTTT; CDR3 protein: CASARRLSSTDTQYF
clone size: NA; V gene: TRBV7-9; CDR3 length: 18; J gene: TRBJ2-1; D gene: TRBD2; CDR3 DNA: TGTGCCAGCAGCGGACTAGCGGGGGGGTCTGGCTCCTACAATGAGCAGTTCTTC; CDR3 protein: CASSGLAGGSGSYNEQFF
clone size: NA; V gene: TRBV19; CDR3 length: 14; J gene: TRBJ1-1; D gene: TRBD1; CDR3 DNA: TGTGCCAGTACCTCGGACAGGGGGCGCCCGGAGCGTTTCTTT; CDR3 protein: CASTSDRGRPERFF
clone size: NA; V gene: TRBV11-2; CDR3 length: 13; J gene: TRBJ1-2; D gene: TRBD1; CDR3 DNA: TGTGCCAGCAGCTCGACAGGGAGGGAGAGCTACACCTTC; CDR3 protein: CASSSTGRESYTF